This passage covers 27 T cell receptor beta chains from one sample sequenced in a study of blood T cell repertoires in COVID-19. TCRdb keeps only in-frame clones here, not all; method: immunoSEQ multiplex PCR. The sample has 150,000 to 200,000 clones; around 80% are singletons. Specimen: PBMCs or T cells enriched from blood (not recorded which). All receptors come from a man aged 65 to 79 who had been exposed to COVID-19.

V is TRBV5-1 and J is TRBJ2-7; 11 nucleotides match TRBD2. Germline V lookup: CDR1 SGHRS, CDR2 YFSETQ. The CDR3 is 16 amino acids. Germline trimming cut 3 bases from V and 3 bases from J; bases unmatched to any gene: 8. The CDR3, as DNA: TGCGCCAGCAGCTCCGTAGCGGGAGGGCCGTTCTACGAGCAGTACTTC. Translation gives CASSSVAGGPFYEQYF.

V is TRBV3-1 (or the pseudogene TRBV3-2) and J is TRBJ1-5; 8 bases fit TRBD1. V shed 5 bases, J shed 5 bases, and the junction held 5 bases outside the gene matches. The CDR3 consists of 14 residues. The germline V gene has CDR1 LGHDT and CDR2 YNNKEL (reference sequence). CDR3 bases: TGTGCCAGCAGCTCTGACAGGGGTTATCAGCCCCAGCATTTT. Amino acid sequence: CASSSDRGYQPQHF.

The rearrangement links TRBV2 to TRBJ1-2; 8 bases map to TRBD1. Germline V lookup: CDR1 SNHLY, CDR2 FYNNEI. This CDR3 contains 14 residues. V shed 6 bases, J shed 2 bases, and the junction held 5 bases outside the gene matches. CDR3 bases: TGTGCCAGCAGCGGACAGGGCCTCAACTATGGCTACACCTTC. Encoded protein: CASSGQGLNYGYTF.

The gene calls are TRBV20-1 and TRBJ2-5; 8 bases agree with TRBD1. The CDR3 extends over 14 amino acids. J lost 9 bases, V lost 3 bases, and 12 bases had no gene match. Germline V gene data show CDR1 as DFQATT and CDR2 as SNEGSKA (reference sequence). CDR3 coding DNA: TGCAGTGCTAGTAAAGGGACAGGTTCAGGGCCCCAGTACTTC. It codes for CSASKGTGSGPQYF.

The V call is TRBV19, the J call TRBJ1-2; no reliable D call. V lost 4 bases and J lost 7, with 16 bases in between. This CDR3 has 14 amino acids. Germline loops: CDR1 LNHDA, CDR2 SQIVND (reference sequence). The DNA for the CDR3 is TGTGCCAGTAGTACCTGGACGCAAGAGGGTGGCTACACCTTC. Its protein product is CASSTWTQEGGYTF.

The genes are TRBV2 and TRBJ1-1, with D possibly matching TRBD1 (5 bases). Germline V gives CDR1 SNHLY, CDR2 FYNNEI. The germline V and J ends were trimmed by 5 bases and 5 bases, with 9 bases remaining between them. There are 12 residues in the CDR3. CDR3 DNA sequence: TGTGCCAGCAGTCGGGGGGGAACTGAAGCTTTCTTT. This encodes CASSRGGTEAFF.

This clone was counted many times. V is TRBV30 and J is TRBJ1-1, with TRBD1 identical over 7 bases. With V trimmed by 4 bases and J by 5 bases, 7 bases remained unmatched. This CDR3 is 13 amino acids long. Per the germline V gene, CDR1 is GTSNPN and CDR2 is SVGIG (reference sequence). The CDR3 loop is CAWIGQALTEAFF. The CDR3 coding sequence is TGTGCCTGGATTGGACAGGCTTTAACTGAAGCTTTCTTT.

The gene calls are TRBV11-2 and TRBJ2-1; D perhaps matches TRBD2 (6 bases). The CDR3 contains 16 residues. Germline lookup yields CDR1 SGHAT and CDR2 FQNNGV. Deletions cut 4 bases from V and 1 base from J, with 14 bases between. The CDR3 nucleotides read TGTGCCAGCAGCTCCCGACTAGGCACTTCCTACAATGAGCAGTTCTTC. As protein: CASSSRLGTSYNEQFF.

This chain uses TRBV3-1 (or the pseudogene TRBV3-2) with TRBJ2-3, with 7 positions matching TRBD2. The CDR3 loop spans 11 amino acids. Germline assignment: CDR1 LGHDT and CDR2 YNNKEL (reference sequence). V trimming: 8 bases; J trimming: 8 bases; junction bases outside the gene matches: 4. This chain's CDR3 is CASRGGGTQYF. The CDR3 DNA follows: TGTGCCAGCCGTGGCGGGGGTACGCAGTATTTT.

CDR3 bases: TGCAGCGTCCCCGGGCTAGCGGCCGAAACCCTATACAATGAGCAGTTCTTC. Protein: CSVPGLAAETLYNEQFF. The genes are TRBV29-1 and TRBJ2-1; TRBD2 matches 7 bases. V gave up 6 bases and J gave up 4 bases; unmatched junction bases: 18. This CDR3 contains 17 residues. The V gene's germline CDR1 is SQVTM and CDR2 ANQGSEA.

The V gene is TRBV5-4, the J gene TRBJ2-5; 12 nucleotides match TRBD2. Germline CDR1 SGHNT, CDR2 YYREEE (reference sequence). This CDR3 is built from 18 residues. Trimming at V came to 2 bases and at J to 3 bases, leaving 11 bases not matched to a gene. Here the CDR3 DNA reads TGTGCCAGCAGCTTTAGGACTAGCGGGAATCCCATCAAAGAGACCCAGTACTTC. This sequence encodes CASSFRTSGNPIKETQYF.

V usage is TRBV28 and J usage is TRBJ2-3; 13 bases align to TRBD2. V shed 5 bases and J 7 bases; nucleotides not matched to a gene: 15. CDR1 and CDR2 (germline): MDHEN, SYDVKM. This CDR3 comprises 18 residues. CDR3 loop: CASSINGLAGDGLYTQYF. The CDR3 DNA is TGTGCCAGCAGTATAAATGGACTAGCGGGGGACGGATTGTATACGCAGTATTTT.

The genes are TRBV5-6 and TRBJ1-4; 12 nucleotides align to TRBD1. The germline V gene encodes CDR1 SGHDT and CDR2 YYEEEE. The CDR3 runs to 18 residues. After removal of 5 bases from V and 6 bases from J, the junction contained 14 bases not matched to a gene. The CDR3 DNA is TGTGCCAGCAGGGGAGCCGGGACAGGGGGCGCGGTTGATGAAAAACTGTTTTTT. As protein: CASRGAGTGGAVDEKLFF. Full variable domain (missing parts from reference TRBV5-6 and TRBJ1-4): DAGVTQSPTHLIKTRGQQVTLRCSPKSGHDTVSWYQQALGQGPQFIFQYYEEEERQRGNFPDRFSGHQFPNYSSELNVNALLLGDSALYLCASRGAGTGGAVDEKLFFGSGTQLSVL.

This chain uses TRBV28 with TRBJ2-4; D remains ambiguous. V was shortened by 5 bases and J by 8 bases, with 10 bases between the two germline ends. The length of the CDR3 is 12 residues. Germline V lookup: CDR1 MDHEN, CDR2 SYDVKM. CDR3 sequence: CASSRSKDIQYF. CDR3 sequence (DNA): TGTGCCAGCAGTCGGAGCAAGGACATTCAGTACTTC.

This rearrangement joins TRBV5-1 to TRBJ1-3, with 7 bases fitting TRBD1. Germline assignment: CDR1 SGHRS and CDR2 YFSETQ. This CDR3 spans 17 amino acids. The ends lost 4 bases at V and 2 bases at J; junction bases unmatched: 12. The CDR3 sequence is CASSQGTADFTGNTIYF. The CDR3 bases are TGCGCCAGCAGCCAAGGGACAGCCGATTTCACTGGAAACACCATATATTTT.

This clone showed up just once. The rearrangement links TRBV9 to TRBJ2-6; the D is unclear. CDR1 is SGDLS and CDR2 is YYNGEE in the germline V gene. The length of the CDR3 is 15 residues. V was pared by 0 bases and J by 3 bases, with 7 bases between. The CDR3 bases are TGTGCCAGCAGCGTAGCAGTACGTGGGGCCAACGTCCTGACTTTC. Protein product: CASSVAVRGANVLTF. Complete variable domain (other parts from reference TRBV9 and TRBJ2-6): DSGVTQTPKHLITATGQRVTLRCSPRSGDLSVYWYQQSLDQGLQFLIQYYNGEERAKGNILERFSAQQFPDLHSELNLSSLELGDSALYFCASSVAVRGANVLTFGAGSRLTVL.

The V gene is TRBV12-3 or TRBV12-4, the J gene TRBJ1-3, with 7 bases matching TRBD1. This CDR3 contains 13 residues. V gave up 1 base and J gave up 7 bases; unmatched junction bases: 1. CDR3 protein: CASSLGQGNTIYF. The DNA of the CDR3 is TGTGCCAGCAGTTTAGGACAGGGCAACACCATATATTTT.

In nucleotides, the CDR3 is TGTGCCAGTAGTAAGGGGACAGGGGGAGGCGAGCAGTACTTC. Translating it yields CASSKGTGGGEQYF. The V call is TRBV19, the J call TRBJ2-7, with 11 nucleotides matching TRBD1. There are 14 residues in the CDR3. The J segment lost 6 bases and the V segment lost 4 bases, leaving 5 bases of the junction unmatched. Germline CDR1 is LNHDA and CDR2 is SQIVND (reference sequence).

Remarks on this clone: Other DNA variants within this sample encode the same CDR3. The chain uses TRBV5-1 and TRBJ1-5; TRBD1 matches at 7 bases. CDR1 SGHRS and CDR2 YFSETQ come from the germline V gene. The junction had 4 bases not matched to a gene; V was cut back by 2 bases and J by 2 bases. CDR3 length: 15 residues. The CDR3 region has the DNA TGCGCCAGCAGCTTAGGGGGCCTAGGCAATCAGCCCCAGCATTTT. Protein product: CASSLGGLGNQPQHF. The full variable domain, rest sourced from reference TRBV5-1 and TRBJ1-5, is KAGVTQTPRYLIKTRGQQVTLSCSPISGHRSVSWYQQTPGQGLQFLFEYFSETQRNKGNFPGRFSGRQFSNSRSEMNVSTLELGDSALYLCASSLGGLGNQPQHFGDGTRLSIL.

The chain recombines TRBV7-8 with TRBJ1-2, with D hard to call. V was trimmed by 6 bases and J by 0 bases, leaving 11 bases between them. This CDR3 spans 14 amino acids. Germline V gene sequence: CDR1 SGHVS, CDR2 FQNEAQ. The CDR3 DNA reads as TGTGCCAGCAGGCCCCGGGGAGCTAACTATGGCTACACCTTC. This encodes CASRPRGANYGYTF.

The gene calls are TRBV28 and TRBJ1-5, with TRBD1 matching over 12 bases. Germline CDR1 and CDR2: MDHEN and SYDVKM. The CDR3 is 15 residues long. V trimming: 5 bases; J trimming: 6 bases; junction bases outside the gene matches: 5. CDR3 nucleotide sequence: TGTGCCAGCAGTAGGGGACAGGGGGCTCGTCAGCCCCAGCATTTT. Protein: CASSRGQGARQPQHF.

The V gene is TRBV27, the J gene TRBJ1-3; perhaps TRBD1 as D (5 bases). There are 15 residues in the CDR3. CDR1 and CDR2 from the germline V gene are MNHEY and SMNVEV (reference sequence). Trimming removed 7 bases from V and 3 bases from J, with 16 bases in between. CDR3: CASTPRAGLGNTIYF. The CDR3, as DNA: TGTGCCAGCACCCCCCGGGCGGGGCTTGGAAACACCATATATTTT.

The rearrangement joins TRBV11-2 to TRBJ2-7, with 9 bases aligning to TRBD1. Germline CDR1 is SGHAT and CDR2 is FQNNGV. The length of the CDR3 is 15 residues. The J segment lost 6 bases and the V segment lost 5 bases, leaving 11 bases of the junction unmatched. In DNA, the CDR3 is TGTGCCAGCAGCCTTCGGACAGGGGCGGCAGGCGAGCAGTACTTC. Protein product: CASSLRTGAAGEQYF.

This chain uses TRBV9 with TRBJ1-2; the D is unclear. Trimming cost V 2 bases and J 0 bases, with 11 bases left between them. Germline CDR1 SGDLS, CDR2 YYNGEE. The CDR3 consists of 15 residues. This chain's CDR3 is CASSVLGGTNYGYTF. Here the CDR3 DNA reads TGTGCCAGCAGCGTCCTCGGCGGAACTAACTATGGCTACACCTTC.

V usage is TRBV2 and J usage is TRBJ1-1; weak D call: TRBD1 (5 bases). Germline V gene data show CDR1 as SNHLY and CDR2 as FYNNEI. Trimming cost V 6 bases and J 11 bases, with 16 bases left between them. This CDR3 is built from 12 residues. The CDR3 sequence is CASRGEAVTAFF. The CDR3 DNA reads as TGTGCCAGCAGGGGGGAGGCGGTTACGGCTTTCTTT.

DNA for the CDR3: TGTGCCAGCAGGCCGGTGAGCTCCTACGAGCAGTACTTC. It encodes CASRPVSSYEQYF. The V call is TRBV12-3 or TRBV12-4, the J call TRBJ2-7; D is undetermined. The germline V and J ends were trimmed by 6 bases and 0 bases, with 9 bases remaining between them. The CDR3 has 13 residues.

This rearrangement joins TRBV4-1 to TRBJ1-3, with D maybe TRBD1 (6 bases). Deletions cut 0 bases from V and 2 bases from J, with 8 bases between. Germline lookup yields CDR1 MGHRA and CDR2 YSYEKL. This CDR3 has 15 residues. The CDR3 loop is CASSQDRGTGNTIYF. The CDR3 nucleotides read TGCGCCAGCAGCCAAGATAGGGGGACTGGAAACACCATATATTTT.